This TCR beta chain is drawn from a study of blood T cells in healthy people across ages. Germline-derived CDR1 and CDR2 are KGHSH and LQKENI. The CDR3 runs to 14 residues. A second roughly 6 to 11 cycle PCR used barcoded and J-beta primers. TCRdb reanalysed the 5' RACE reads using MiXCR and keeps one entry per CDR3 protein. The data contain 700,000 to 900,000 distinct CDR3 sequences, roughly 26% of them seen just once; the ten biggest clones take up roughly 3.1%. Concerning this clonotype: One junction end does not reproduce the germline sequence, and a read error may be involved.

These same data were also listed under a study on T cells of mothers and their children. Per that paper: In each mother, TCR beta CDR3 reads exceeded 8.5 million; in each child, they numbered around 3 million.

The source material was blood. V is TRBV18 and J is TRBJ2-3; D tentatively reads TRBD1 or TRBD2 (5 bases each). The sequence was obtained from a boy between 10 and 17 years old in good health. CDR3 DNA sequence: TGTGCCAGCTCACCAAGCCAGGGAGCAGATATGCAGTATTTT. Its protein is CASSPSQGADMQYF.